The rows below give T cell receptor beta chains drawn from one sample of a study of cytomegalovirus exposure and HLA in healthy donors. Clones were read by immunoSEQ multiplex PCR, and TCRdb kept only the in-frame ones, dropping some. The sample records 65,000 to 95,000 clones, roughly 78% being singletons. Input material: PBMCs. The receptors were gathered from a male donor in good health and CMV-seropositive. The CDR3 runs from the conserved cysteine through the conserved F or W. Each record gives: CDR3 protein, CDR3 DNA, clone size, J gene, D gene, V gene. A D gene is named only where the DNA matches it firmly. Not all rows give a size; the values are once, few, many and, for expanded clones, a class.

CDR3aa: CATSPNPDSANTGELFF
CDR3nt: TGTGCCACCAGCCCAAACCCGGACAGCGCGAACACCGGGGAGCTGTTTTTT
abundance: .
j_gene: TRBJ2-2
d_gene: .
v_gene: TRBV15

CDR3aa: CASRTSVLNEQFF
CDR3nt: TGTGCCAGCAGAACTAGCGTATTGAATGAGCAGTTCTTC
abundance: many
j_gene: TRBJ2-1
d_gene: TRBD2
v_gene: TRBV14

CDR3aa: CASSVITGGGQPQHF
CDR3nt: TGTGCCAGTAGTGTGATAACAGGGGGTGGCCAGCCCCAGCATTTT
abundance: once
j_gene: TRBJ1-5
d_gene: TRBD1
v_gene: TRBV19

CDR3aa: CASSGHRGQETQYF
CDR3nt: TGTGCCAGCAGTGGACACAGGGGACAAGAGACCCAGTACTTC
abundance: .
j_gene: TRBJ2-5
d_gene: TRBD1
v_gene: TRBV6-1

CDR3aa: CASSQVWLAASTDTQYF
CDR3nt: TGTGCCAGCAGCCAAGTGTGGCTAGCGGCTAGCACAGATACGCAGTATTTT
abundance: .
j_gene: TRBJ2-3
d_gene: TRBD2
v_gene: TRBV14

CDR3aa: CASSLAGRRPDTQYF
CDR3nt: TGTGCCAGCAGCTTGGCCGGACGGAGGCCAGATACGCAGTATTTT
abundance: .
j_gene: TRBJ2-3
d_gene: .
v_gene: TRBV5-4

CDR3aa: CASSLTTSGSYNEQFF
CDR3nt: TGCGCCAGCAGCTTGACTACTAGCGGGAGCTACAATGAGCAGTTCTTC
abundance: .
j_gene: TRBJ2-1
d_gene: TRBD2
v_gene: TRBV5-1

CDR3aa: CASSSTGTPKGEQYF
CDR3nt: TGTGCCAGCAGCTCAACCGGGACTCCGAAGGGCGAGCAGTACTTC
abundance: .
j_gene: TRBJ2-7
d_gene: .
v_gene: TRBV7-9

CDR3aa: CASSPGTGHTDTQYF
CDR3nt: TGTGCCAGCAGTCCCGGGACAGGGCACACAGATACGCAGTATTTT
abundance: .
j_gene: TRBJ2-3
d_gene: TRBD1
v_gene: TRBV6-5

CDR3aa: CASSLPDRGRSGELFF
CDR3nt: TGCGCCAGCAGCCTACCGGACAGGGGGCGCTCCGGGGAGCTGTTTTTT
abundance: once
j_gene: TRBJ2-2
d_gene: TRBD1
v_gene: TRBV5-1

CDR3aa: CASSVSVSYEQYF
CDR3nt: TGTGCCAGCAGTGTTAGCGTATCCTACGAGCAGTACTTC
abundance: .
j_gene: TRBJ2-7
d_gene: .
v_gene: TRBV28

CDR3aa: CAWDRGNYGYTF
CDR3nt: TGTGCCTGGGACAGGGGGAACTATGGCTACACCTTC
abundance: .
j_gene: TRBJ1-2
d_gene: TRBD1
v_gene: TRBV30

CDR3aa: CASSQTRGAGELFF
CDR3nt: TGTGCCAGCAGCCAGACCAGGGGAGCCGGGGAGCTGTTTTTT
abundance: .
j_gene: TRBJ2-2
d_gene: .
v_gene: TRBV4-2

CDR3aa: CASSRTSGSTYEQYF
CDR3nt: TGTGCCAGCAGCCGTACTAGCGGGAGCACCTACGAGCAGTACTTC
abundance: .
j_gene: TRBJ2-7
d_gene: TRBD2
v_gene: TRBV6-5

CDR3aa: CASRNGQGADEQFF
CDR3nt: TGTGCCAGCAGGAATGGACAGGGGGCGGATGAGCAGTTCTTC
abundance: .
j_gene: TRBJ2-1
d_gene: TRBD1
v_gene: TRBV6-6

CDR3aa: CAWSVLGPRAGELFF
CDR3nt: TGTGCCTGGAGTGTACTAGGGCCAAGGGCCGGGGAGCTGTTTTTT
abundance: .
j_gene: TRBJ2-2
d_gene: .
v_gene: TRBV30